This T cell receptor beta chain was recorded in a study of CD8+CD57+ T cells in acquired aplastic anemia. This clonotype has just a few counts. Trimming removed 6 bases from V and 9 bases from J; junction bases left unmatched: 12. The germline gives CDR1 WNHNN, CDR2 SYGVQD (reference sequence). This CDR3 comprises 16 residues. The template used for profiling TCR beta VDJ and CDR3 was genomic DNA. TCRdb passed the reads through MiXCR, listing each CDR3 protein once. The sample records about 470,000 distinct CDR3 sequences, approximately 32% being singletons. Whoever was chosen for sequencing had shown CD8+CD57+ cell expansion by flow cytometry.

Sequenced: sorted CD4+, CD8+, or CD8+CD57+ T cells (not recorded which) from PBMCs. This clonotype was obtained from a human donor with aplastic anemia. V gene TRBV10-1 combines with J gene TRBJ2-1; TRBD2 matches 12 bases. The chain's CDR3 is CASSSTLAGGHGEQFF. Written as DNA, the CDR3 is TGCGCCAGCAGCTCAACCCTAGCGGGAGGGCACGGTGAGCAGTTCTTC.